In its sample, the clone carrying this T cell receptor beta chain was seen many times. No antigen is known for it. TCRdb reprocessed the reads with MiXCR, giving one entry per CDR3 protein. The sample includes around 330,000 distinct CDR3 sequences, 17% seen only once; the top ten take approximately 12%. Germline V CDR1 and CDR2: LGHNT, FRNRAP. The CDR3 is 14 amino acids. The V end was cut by 7 bases, the J end by 5 bases, with 15 bases between. This sample is drawn from a study of T cell repertoires in cytomegalovirus infection. Study in general: Based on public TCR beta signatures, there were indications of CMV infection and of a matching HLA type.

Whole-study findings and limits: Identification of carriers of CMV plus the relevant HLA was performed using cumulative public TCR beta family frequency.

What was sequenced was PBMCs. This sequence joins TRBV12-5 and TRBJ2-1, with D possibly TRBD2 on 5 matching bases. This TCR was recovered from a human donor in good health (CMV status not recorded). Some clones in this sample may be carry-over from other donors' samples. CDR3 sequence reads: CASAGLGLHNEQFF. The CDR3 DNA reads TGTGCTAGTGCCGGGCTCGGACTCCACAATGAGCAGTTCTTC. The full variable domain, its missing parts supplied by reference TRBV12-5 and TRBJ2-1, is DARVTQTPRHKVTEMGQEVTMRCQPILGHNTVFWYRQTMMQGLELLAYFRNRAPLDDSGMPKDRFSAEMPDATLATLKIQPSEPRDSAVYFCASAGLGLHNEQFFGPGTRLTVL.